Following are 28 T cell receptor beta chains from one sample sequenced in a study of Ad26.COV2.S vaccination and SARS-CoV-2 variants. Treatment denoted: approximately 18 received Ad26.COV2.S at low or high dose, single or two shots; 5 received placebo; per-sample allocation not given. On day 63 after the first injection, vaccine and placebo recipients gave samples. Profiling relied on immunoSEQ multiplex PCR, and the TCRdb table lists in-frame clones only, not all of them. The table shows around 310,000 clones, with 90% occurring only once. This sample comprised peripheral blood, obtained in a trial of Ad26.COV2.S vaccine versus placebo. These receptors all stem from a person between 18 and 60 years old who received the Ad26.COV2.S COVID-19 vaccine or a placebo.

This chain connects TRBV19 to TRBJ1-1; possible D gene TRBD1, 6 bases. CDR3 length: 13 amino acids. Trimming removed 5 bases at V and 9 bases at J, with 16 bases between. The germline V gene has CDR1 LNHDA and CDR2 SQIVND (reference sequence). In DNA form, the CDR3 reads TGTGCCAGTAGTCGGGGGGGGCGGAGACAAGCTTTCTTT. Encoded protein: CASSRGGRRQAFF.

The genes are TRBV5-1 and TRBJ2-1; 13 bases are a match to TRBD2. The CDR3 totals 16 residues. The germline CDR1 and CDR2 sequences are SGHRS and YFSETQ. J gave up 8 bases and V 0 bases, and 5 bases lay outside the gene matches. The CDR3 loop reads CASSLGLAGGFDEQFF. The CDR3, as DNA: TGCGCCAGCAGCTTGGGACTAGCGGGGGGTTTTGATGAGCAGTTCTTC.

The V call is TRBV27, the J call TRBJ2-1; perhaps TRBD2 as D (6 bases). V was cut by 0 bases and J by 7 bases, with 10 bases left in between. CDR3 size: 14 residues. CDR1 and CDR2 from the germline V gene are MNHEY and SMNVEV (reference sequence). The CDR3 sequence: CASSLSSAGNEQFF. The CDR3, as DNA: TGTGCCAGCAGTTTATCGTCGGCGGGGAATGAGCAGTTCTTC.

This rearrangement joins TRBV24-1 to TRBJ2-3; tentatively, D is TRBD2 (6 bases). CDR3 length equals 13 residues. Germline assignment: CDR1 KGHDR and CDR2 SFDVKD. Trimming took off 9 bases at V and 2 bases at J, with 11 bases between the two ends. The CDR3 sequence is CATGGASTDTQYF. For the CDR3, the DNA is TGTGCCACCGGCGGGGCCTCCACAGATACGCAGTATTTT.

The CDR3 region has the DNA TGTGCCAGCAGTTTTTCCGGGACTACGTACGAGCAGTACTTC. Its protein product is CASSFSGTTYEQYF. The chain combines TRBV2 with TRBJ2-7; the match to TRBD2 covers 7 bases. Germline V gives CDR1 SNHLY, CDR2 FYNNEI. The CDR3 covers 14 residues. Germline trimming cut 5 bases from V and 4 bases from J; bases unmatched to any gene: 8.

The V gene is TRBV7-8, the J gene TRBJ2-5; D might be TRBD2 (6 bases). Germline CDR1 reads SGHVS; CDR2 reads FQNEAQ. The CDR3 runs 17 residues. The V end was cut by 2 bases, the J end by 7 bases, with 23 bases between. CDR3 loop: CASSLYNPGTPPGTQYF. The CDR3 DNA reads TGTGCCAGCAGCTTATACAACCCCGGGACTCCCCCGGGGACCCAGTACTTC.

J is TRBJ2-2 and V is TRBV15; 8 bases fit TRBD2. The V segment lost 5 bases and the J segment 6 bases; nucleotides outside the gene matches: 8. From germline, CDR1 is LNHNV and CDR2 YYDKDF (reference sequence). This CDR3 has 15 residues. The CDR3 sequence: CATSPSGLDAGELFF. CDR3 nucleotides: TGTGCCACCAGCCCCTCGGGACTAGACGCCGGGGAGCTGTTTTTT.

The CDR3 spells CASTLHLAGGPTDTQYF. CDR3 nucleotides: TGTGCCAGCACCCTCCATTTAGCGGGAGGGCCCACAGATACGCAGTATTTT. The chain employs TRBV21-1 and TRBJ2-3; the table assigns TRBD2, which was not confirmed against the DNA. TRBV21-1 is a known pseudogene. This CDR3 comprises 17 residues.

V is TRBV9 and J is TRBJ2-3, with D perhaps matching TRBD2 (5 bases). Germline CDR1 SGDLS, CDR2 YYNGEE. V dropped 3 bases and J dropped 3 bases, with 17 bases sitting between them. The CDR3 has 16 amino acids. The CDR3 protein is CASSAPSGEGTDTQYF. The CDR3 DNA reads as TGTGCCAGCAGCGCCCCATCTGGAGAGGGAACAGATACGCAGTATTTT.

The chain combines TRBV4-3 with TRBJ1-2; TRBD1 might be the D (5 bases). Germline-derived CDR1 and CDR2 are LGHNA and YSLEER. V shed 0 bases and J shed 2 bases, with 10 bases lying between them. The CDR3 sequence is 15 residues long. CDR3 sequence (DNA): TGCGCCAGCAGCCAAGATTGGTCAGGGAACTATGGCTACACCTTC. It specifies CASSQDWSGNYGYTF.

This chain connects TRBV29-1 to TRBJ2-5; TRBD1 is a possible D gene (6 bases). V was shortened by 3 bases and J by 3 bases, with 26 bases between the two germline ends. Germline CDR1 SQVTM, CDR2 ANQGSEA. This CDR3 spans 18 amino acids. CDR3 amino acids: CSVDGRGQPRVPKETQYF. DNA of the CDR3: TGCAGCGTTGACGGACGCGGACAGCCCCGAGTCCCCAAAGAGACCCAGTACTTC.

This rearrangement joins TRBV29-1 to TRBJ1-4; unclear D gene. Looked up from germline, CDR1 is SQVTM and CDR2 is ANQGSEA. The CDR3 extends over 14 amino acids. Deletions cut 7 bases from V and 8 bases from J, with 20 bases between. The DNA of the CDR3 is TGCAGCGGACCTGAGGAGGGATCAGGCGAAAAACTGTTTTTT. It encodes CSGPEEGSGEKLFF.

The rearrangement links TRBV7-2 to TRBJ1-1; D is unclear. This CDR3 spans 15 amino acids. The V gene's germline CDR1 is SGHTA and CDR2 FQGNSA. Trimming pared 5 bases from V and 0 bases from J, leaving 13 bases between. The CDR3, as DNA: TGTGCCAGCAGCGCTGGTCTCTCCATGAACACTGAAGCTTTCTTT. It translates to CASSAGLSMNTEAFF.

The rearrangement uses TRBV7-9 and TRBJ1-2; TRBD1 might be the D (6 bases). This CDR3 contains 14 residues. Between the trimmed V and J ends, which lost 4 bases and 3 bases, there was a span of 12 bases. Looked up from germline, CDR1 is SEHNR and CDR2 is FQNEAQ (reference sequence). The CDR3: CASSYRQADYGYTF. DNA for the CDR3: TGTGCCAGCAGCTACAGACAGGCCGACTATGGCTACACCTTC. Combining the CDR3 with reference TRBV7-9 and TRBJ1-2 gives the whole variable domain DTGVSQNPRHKITKRGQNVTFRCDPISEHNRLYWYRQTLGQGPEFLTYFQNEAQLEKSRLLSDRFSAERPKGSFSTLEIQRTEQGDSAMYLCASSYRQADYGYTFGSGTRLTVV.

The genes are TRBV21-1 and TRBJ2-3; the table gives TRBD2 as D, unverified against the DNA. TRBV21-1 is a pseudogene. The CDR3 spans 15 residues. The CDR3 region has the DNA TGTGCCAGCAGCAAGAGGGACTTGAACACAGATACGCAGTATTTT. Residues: CASSKRDLNTDTQYF.

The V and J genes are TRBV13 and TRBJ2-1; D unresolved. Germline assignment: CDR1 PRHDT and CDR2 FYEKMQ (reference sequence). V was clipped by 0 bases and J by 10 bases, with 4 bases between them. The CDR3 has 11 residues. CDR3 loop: CASSLGVEQFF. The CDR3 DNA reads TGTGCCAGCAGCTTAGGGGTGGAGCAGTTCTTC.

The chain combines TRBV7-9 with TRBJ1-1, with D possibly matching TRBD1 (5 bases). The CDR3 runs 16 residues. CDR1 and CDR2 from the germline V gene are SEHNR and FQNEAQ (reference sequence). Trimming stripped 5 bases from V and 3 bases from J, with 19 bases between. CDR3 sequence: CASSLTPFGADTEAFF. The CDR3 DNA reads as TGTGCCAGCAGCCTCACTCCATTCGGGGCGGACACTGAAGCTTTCTTT. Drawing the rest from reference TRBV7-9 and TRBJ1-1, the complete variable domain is DTGVSQNPRHKITKRGQNVTFRCDPISEHNRLYWYRQTLGQGPEFLTYFQNEAQLEKSRLLSDRFSAERPKGSFSTLEIQRTEQGDSAMYLCASSLTPFGADTEAFFGQGTRLTVV.

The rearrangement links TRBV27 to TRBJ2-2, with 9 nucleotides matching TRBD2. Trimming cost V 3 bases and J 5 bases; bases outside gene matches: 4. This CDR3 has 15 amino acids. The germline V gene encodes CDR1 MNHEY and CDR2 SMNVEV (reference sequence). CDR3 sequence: CASSLDAGGTGELFF. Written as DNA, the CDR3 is TGTGCCAGCAGTTTGGACGCGGGGGGGACCGGGGAGCTGTTTTTT.

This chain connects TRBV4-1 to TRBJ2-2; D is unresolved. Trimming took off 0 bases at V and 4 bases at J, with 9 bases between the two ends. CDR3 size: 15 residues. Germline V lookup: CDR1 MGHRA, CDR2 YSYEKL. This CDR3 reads CASSQETRTTGELFF. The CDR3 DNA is TGCGCCAGCAGCCAAGAGACGAGGACCACCGGGGAGCTGTTTTTT.

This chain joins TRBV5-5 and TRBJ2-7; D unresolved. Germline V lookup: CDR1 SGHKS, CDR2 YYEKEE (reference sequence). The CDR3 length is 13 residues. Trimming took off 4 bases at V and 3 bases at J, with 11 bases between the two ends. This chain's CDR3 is CASSRLTDYEQYF. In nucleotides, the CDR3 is TGTGCCAGCAGCCGCCTGACTGACTACGAGCAGTACTTC.

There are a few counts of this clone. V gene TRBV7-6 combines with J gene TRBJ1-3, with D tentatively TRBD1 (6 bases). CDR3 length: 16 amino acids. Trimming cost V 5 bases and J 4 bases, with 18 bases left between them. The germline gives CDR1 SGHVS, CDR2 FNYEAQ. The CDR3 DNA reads TGTGCCAGCAGCCTGACGGGACAATCCGGCGGAAACACCATATATTTT. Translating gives CASSLTGQSGGNTIYF.

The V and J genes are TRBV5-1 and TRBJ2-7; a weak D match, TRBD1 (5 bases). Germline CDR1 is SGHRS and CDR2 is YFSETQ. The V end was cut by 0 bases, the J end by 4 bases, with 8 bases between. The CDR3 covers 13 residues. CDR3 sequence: CASSLVTGYEQYF. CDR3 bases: TGCGCCAGCAGCTTGGTAACAGGATACGAGCAGTACTTC. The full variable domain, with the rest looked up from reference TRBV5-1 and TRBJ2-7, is KAGVTQTPRYLIKTRGQQVTLSCSPISGHRSVSWYQQTPGQGLQFLFEYFSETQRNKGNFPGRFSGRQFSNSRSEMNVSTLELGDSALYLCASSLVTGYEQYFGPGTRLTVT.

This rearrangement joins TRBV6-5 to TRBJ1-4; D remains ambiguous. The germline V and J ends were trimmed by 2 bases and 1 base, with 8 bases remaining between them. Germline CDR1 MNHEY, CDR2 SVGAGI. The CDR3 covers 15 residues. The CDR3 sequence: CASSYGRITNEKLFF. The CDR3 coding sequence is TGTGCCAGCAGTTACGGACGGATAACTAATGAAAAACTGTTTTTT.

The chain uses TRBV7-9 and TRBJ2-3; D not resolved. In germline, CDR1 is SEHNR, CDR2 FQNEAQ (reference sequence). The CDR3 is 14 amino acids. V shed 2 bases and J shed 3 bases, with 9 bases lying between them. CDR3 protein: CASSLLGATDTQYF. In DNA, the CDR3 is TGTGCCAGCAGCTTACTGGGCGCAACAGATACGCAGTATTTT.

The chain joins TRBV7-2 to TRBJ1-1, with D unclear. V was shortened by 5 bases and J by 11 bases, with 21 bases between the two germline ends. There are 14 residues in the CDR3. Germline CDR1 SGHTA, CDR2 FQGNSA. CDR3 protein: CASSLHGGQLLAFF. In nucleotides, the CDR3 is TGTGCCAGCAGCCTGCATGGTGGGCAGCTCTTGGCTTTCTTT.

This CDR3 is CASSSGPTKETQYF. CDR3 sequence (DNA): TGTGCCAGCAGCTCGGGTCCAACAAAAGAGACCCAGTACTTC. The rearrangement joins TRBV7-2 to TRBJ2-5; D uncertain. In germline, CDR1 is SGHTA, CDR2 FQGNSA. This CDR3 contains 14 residues. V lost 4 bases to trimming and J lost 3 bases, with 12 bases between them.

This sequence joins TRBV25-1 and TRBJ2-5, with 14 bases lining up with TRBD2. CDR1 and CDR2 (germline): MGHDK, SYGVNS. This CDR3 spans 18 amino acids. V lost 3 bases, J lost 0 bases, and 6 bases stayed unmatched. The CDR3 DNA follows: TGTGCCAGCAGTGAGGGGACTAGCGGGAGAGCAAACCAAGAGACCCAGTACTTC. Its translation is CASSEGTSGRANQETQYF.

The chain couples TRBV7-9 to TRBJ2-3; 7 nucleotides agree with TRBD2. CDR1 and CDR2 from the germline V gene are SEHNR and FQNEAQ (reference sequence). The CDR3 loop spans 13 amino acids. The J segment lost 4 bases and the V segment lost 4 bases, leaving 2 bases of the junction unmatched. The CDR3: CASSSLASDTQYF. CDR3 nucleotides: TGTGCCAGCAGCTCACTAGCGTCAGATACGCAGTATTTT.